Each of the 18 T cell receptor beta chains below was sequenced from the same sample in a study of regulatory T cells in long-lasting Graves disease. HTBI primers from iRepertoire and Arm-PCR of CDR3 regions yielded the TCR beta libraries. Each CDR3 protein gets one entry after TCRdb re-called the multiplex PCR reads with MiXCR. This sample has 450,000 to 500,000 distinct CDR3 sequences; around 15% occur once, and the top ten carry more than 10%. This sample's time point: newly diagnosed GD, antithyroid drugs for less than 3 months. Extracted PBMC RNA gave rise to the TCR library. These sequences were also reported in another study, on T cells in Graves' hyperthyroidism and ophthalmopathy.

The sequences come from peripheral blood mononuclear cells (PBMCs), collected at new diagnosis, from a patient treated with antithyroid drugs. The receptors originated from a man aged 35 to 55 with Graves disease.

Worth noting for this clonotype: A single base is all that separates this from a far larger clone, so a read error is likely. V usage is TRBV2 and J usage is TRBJ2-7; D is uncertain. V was shortened by 7 bases and J by 0 bases, with 13 bases between the two germline ends. CDR3 size: 14 residues. Germline loops: CDR1 SNHLY, CDR2 FYNNEI. The CDR3 DNA sequence: TGTGCCAGCAATCCCGACGCAGACTCCTACGAGCAGTACTTC. Amino acids: CASNPDADSYEQYF.

This clonotype has ten or more counts. V is TRBV28 and J is TRBJ1-5; TRBD1 matches 8 bases. The junction had 13 bases not matched to a gene; V was cut back by 5 bases and J by 10 bases. The CDR3 has 15 amino acids. The germline gives CDR1 MDHEN, CDR2 SYDVKM. CDR3 loop: CASSPQTGARLPQHF. The CDR3 region has the DNA TGTGCCAGCAGTCCCCAGACAGGGGCCCGCCTCCCCCAGCATTTT.

Ten or more counts support this clonotype. The CDR3 DNA is TGTGCCAGCAGCTACCCCGGTTTTATGGGCCCTTCTGAAGCTTTCTTT. Translated: CASSYPGFMGPSEAFF. J is TRBJ1-1 and V is TRBV3-1; D remains unclear. Germline V CDR1 and CDR2: LGHDT, YNNKEL (reference sequence). CDR3 length: 16 residues. Trimming took off 5 bases at V and 6 bases at J, with 22 bases between the two ends.

There are many counts of this clonotype. The chain combines TRBV6-2 or TRBV6-3 with TRBJ2-7; D perhaps matches TRBD2 (5 bases). From germline, CDR1 is MNHEY and CDR2 SVGEGT. The CDR3 loop spans 15 amino acids. Trimming removed 5 bases from V and 2 bases from J, with 16 bases in between. CDR3 sequence: CASSEGSGTTYEQYF. The CDR3 DNA reads TGTGCCAGCAGTGAAGGGAGCGGAACTACCTACGAGCAGTACTTC.

This clonotype occurred a few times. This chain connects TRBV5-1 to TRBJ2-3; D gene unclear. The germline V gene has CDR1 SGHRS and CDR2 YFSETQ. V lost 2 bases to trimming and J lost 6 bases, with 13 bases between them. The CDR3 is 14 residues long. The CDR3 spells CASSFLQVSDTQYF. In DNA form, the CDR3 reads TGCGCCAGCAGCTTTCTGCAGGTATCGGATACGCAGTATTTT.

The sample holds many counts of this clonotype. The chain carries TRBV5-1 and TRBJ2-7; perhaps D is TRBD1 or TRBD2 (5 bases each). The germline V gene encodes CDR1 SGHRS and CDR2 YFSETQ. Trimming stripped 3 bases from V and 0 bases from J, with 13 bases between. The CDR3 is made up of 15 amino acids. This CDR3 is CASSSGGGRSYEQYF. CDR3 DNA: TGCGCCAGCAGCTCCGGTGGGGGACGCTCCTACGAGCAGTACTTC. Using reference TRBV5-1 and TRBJ2-7 for the parts outside the CDR3, the full variable domain is KAGVTQTPRYLIKTRGQQVTLSCSPISGHRSVSWYQQTPGQGLQFLFEYFSETQRNKGNFPGRFSGRQFSNSRSEMNVSTLELGDSALYLCASSSGGGRSYEQYFGPGTRLTVT.

This clonotype was recorded a few times. The V gene is TRBV12-3 or TRBV12-4, the J gene TRBJ2-5, with D unresolved. The length of the CDR3 is 13 residues. The V end was cut by 3 bases, the J end by 4 bases, with 9 bases between. The CDR3 sequence: CASSFLRPETQYF. CDR3 in DNA: TGTGCCAGCAGTTTTTTAAGGCCAGAGACCCAGTACTTC.

In this sample, this clonotype turned up a few times. The rearrangement links TRBV12-3 or TRBV12-4 to TRBJ1-2; possibly TRBD1 for D (6 bases). The CDR3 is made up of 14 amino acids. The V end lost 10 bases, the J end lost 4 bases, and 19 bases lay between the germline ends. CDR3 sequence reads: CATRPPGALYGYTF. The CDR3 DNA sequence: TGTGCCACCCGCCCCCCAGGGGCGCTCTATGGCTACACCTTC.

The table lists this clonotype with many counts. The rearrangement uses TRBV27 and TRBJ2-7; possibly TRBD1 for D (6 bases). In germline, CDR1 is MNHEY, CDR2 SMNVEV (reference sequence). This CDR3 comprises 14 residues. The ends were cut back, 5 bases at V and 4 bases at J, with 15 bases in the middle. CDR3: CASSPRRGEYEQYF. CDR3 in DNA: TGTGCCAGCAGTCCCCGCAGGGGCGAGTACGAGCAGTACTTC.

V and J are TRBV5-4 and TRBJ2-5; 7 nucleotides align to TRBD1. The CDR3 extends over 14 amino acids. After removal of 3 bases from V and 5 bases from J, the junction contained 7 bases not matched to a gene. Germline CDR1 SGHNT, CDR2 YYREEE (reference sequence). DNA for the CDR3: TGTGCCAGCAGCTCGAACAGGGGTCGTGAGACCCAGTACTTC. Its protein product is CASSSNRGRETQYF.

This clonotype has at least ten counts. The rearrangement uses TRBV28 and TRBJ1-4, with D perhaps TRBD1 (6 bases). This CDR3 comprises 16 residues. Per germline, CDR1 MDHEN and CDR2 SYDVKM. Trimming pared 4 bases from V and 5 bases from J, leaving 17 bases between. The DNA of the CDR3 is TGTGCCAGCAGTTCCGGGGCTACAGGGATCAATGAAAAACTGTTTTTT. Protein product: CASSSGATGINEKLFF.

Many counts were recorded for this clonotype. The chain joins TRBV12-3 or TRBV12-4 to TRBJ2-1; D might be TRBD1 or TRBD2, each matching 5 bases. Trimming took off 5 bases at V and 9 bases at J, with 17 bases between the two ends. This CDR3 has 14 residues. CDR3 in DNA: TGTGCCAGCAGTCCCTCGCAGAGGGGTAGTGAGCAGTTCTTC. Amino acids: CASSPSQRGSEQFF.

As for this clonotype: Being one base from a much bigger clone, this may be a read error. V gene TRBV2 combines with J gene TRBJ1-1, with a possible D match to TRBD1 (5 bases). Trimming shortened V by 3 bases and J by 4 bases, and 12 bases separated the two germline ends. The CDR3 is made up of 14 amino acids. CDR1 and CDR2 (germline): SNHLY, FYNNEI. The DNA of the CDR3 is TGTGCCAGCAGTGATGCGGGGGGAGGCACTGAAGCTTTCTTT. Translating it yields CASSDAGGGTEAFF.

The chain employs TRBV6-1 and TRBJ2-5, with D maybe TRBD1 (6 bases). The germline gives CDR1 MNHNS, CDR2 SASEGT. Between the trimmed V and J ends, which lost 4 bases and 5 bases, there was a span of 14 bases. The CDR3 runs 14 residues. The CDR3 spells CASSAPDRLETQYF. CDR3 coding DNA: TGTGCCAGCAGTGCCCCCGACAGGTTGGAGACCCAGTACTTC.

This clonotype was found many times. The V gene is TRBV12-3 or TRBV12-4, the J gene TRBJ2-7, with D perhaps being TRBD1 or TRBD2 (6 bases each). V shed 6 bases and J shed 1 base, with 16 bases lying between them. The CDR3 loop spans 15 amino acids. CDR3 in amino acids: CASSPGAGTSYEQYF. Written as DNA, the CDR3 is TGTGCCAGCAGCCCAGGGGCAGGGACTTCCTACGAGCAGTACTTC.

Only a few counts were recorded for this clonotype. DNA of the CDR3: TGTGCCAGCAACTACCCCCTTTTTGGTAGCGGAAACAATGAGCAGTTCTTC. This encodes CASNYPLFGSGNNEQFF. The chain combines TRBV11-3 with TRBJ2-1; TRBD2 is a possible D gene (6 bases). This CDR3 is 17 amino acids long. The V gene's germline CDR1 is SGHNT and CDR2 YENEEA. Trimming removed 7 bases at V and 5 bases at J, with 24 bases between.

The V gene is TRBV7-8, the J gene TRBJ2-5; 11 nucleotides line up with TRBD2. This CDR3 is built from 14 residues. V shed 10 bases, J shed 5 bases, and the junction held 9 bases outside the gene matches. The V gene's germline CDR1 is SGHVS and CDR2 FQNEAQ. DNA for the CDR3: TGTGCCACTACAACTAGCGGGAGATATGAGACCCAGTACTTC. Its protein is CATTTSGRYETQYF.

The V call is TRBV12-3 or TRBV12-4, the J call TRBJ2-2, with 8 bases fitting TRBD2. J gave up 6 bases and V 2 bases, and 11 bases lay outside the gene matches. The CDR3 loop spans 17 amino acids. CDR3 sequence reads: CASSLSSERESAGELFF. The CDR3 bases are TGTGCCAGCAGTTTAAGTTCCGAGCGGGAGAGCGCCGGGGAGCTGTTTTTT.